What follows are 2 T cell receptor beta chains derived from one specimen sequenced in a study of T cells in narcolepsy. Assay: immunoSEQ multiplex PCR; the TCRdb copy retains only in-frame clones and omits some. The sample yields about 35,000 clones, 65% to 85% seen once. The sequencing sample was made of memory (CD45RA-) CD4+ T cells from blood. Receptor source: a human donor in good health.

The rearrangement links TRBV5-6 to TRBJ2-1; TRBD2 matches at 10 bases. In germline, CDR1 is SGHDT, CDR2 YYEEEE. With 5 bases clipped from V and 16 bases from J, the junction kept 3 bases outside the gene matches. There are 10 residues in the CDR3. CDR3 amino acids: CASSGTSVFF. The DNA for the CDR3 is TGTGCCAGCAGTGGGACTAGCGTTTTCTTC.

V gene TRBV5-1 combines with J gene TRBJ2-1; 7 bases fit TRBD2. Germline CDR1 reads SGHRS; CDR2 reads YFSETQ. The ends lost 4 bases at V and 2 bases at J; junction bases unmatched: 9. This CDR3 is built from 16 residues. The CDR3 nucleotides read TGCGCCAGCAGCGCAACGACTAGCCGGGCCTACAATGAGCAGTTCTTC. Its protein product is CASSATTSRAYNEQFF.